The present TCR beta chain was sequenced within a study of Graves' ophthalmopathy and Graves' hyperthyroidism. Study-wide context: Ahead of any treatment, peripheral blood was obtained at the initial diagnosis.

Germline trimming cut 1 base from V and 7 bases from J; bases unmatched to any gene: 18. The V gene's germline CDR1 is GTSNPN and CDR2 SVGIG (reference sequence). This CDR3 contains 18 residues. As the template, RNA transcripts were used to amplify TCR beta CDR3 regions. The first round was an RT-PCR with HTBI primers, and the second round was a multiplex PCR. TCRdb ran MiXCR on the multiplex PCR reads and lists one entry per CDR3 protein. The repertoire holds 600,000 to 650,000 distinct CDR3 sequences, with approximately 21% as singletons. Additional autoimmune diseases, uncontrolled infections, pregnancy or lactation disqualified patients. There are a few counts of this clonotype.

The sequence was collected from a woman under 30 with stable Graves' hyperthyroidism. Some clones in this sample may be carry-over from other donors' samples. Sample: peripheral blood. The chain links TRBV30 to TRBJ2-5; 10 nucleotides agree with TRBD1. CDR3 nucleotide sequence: TGTGCCTGGAGTGGCCCGGGACAGGGGACCCCGAGGATGGGGACCCAGTACTTC. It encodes CAWSGPGQGTPRMGTQYF.